Listed here is a single T cell receptor beta chain. Antigen: not known. This record comes from a study of cytomegalovirus exposure and HLA in healthy donors. Study-wide points: In a later analysis, around 18,000 TCR beta sequences were associated with HLA alleles at 0.05 false discovery rate. Investigators reported 150 to 200 TCR beta chains as tied to cytomegalovirus.

The PCR had 60 Vbeta and 13 Jbeta primers. Profiling relied on immunoSEQ multiplex PCR, and the TCRdb table lists in-frame clones only, not all of them. The table shows about 160,000 clones, with 60% to 80% occurring only once. CDR1 is MNHEY, CDR2 SMNVEV, per germline (reference sequence). J was trimmed by 0 bases and V by 5 bases; bases with no gene match: 6. This CDR3 has 15 amino acids. Sample: PBMCs. The rearrangement uses TRBV27 and TRBJ2-7; 8 nucleotides align to TRBD1. The sequence came from a woman aged 45-65 years in good health and CMV-seropositive. CDR3: CASSPETGVSYEQYF. CDR3 sequence (DNA): TGTGCCAGCAGTCCCGAGACAGGGGTCTCCTACGAGCAGTACTTC.